The TCR beta chain under discussion was sequenced for a study of cytomegalovirus exposure and HLA in healthy donors (dated by TCRdb to 2016 to 2017). With respect to the entire study: An earlier analysis of roughly 610 of the donors reported 276 Gb of sequence data and around 100 million unique TCR beta sequences obtained from about 170 million T cells. Roughly five DR-DQ haplotypes were treated as single units for association and clustering because of strong linkage in the cohort. On average, about 200,000 unique TCR beta nucleotide sequences were sequenced per donor among fewer than 500 genotyped donors of the cohort, with 15% to 20% of those sequences being non-productive. The number of typed donors differed by locus: about 620-640 for A, B, C, DRB1 and DQB1; 522 for DQA1; 600 to 610 for DPA1; and roughly 450 for DPB1. The study combined high-throughput TCR immunosequencing, statistical association of individual TCRs with disease status, and machine learning to predict cytomegalovirus infection status. The later analysis used no new phenotypic data to find candidate immune exposures, relying instead on TCR beta sequences and their occurrence across donors. A later analysis re-examined previously published TCR beta repertoires from about 670 donors and added high-resolution HLA genotyping to investigate patterns of TCR occurrence. Donor age, sex, ethnicity and CMV serostatus were compiled alongside the repertoire data. Along with the approximately 600-subject first cohort, a separate validation cohort of over a hundred different subjects was used. All discovery cohort repertoires had been generated on a single sequencing platform. In a later genetic analysis, genome-wide SNP genotypes for about 65% of the roughly 700 donors were used, and that subset was treated as a discovery cohort. Among the roughly 370 genotyped donors, about 85% belonged to the genetic ancestry cluster associated with self-reported Caucasian donors. The study was designed to test whether signatures of past pathogen exposure could be identified by cataloging public T cell receptors. An earlier analysis of 500 to 750 of the donors applied high-throughput TCR beta sequencing to assess whether each TCR beta V gene segment acted as functional or pseudogenic. The T cell repertoires of under 700 subjects were profiled by immunosequencing and related to cytomegalovirus serostatus. An early release that covered 500 to 800 HLA-typed donors contained around 300 gigabases of sequencing data and roughly 84 million unique TCR sequences. HLA typing covered class I and class II loci at four-digit resolution.

Beyond this particular receptor, the publication reports: Because HLA typing was missing for some donors at each locus, association tests included only the typed subset. A later analysis associated about 17,000 TCR beta sequences with specific HLA alleles at a false discovery rate of 0.05. A later analysis found that TCR association rates varied across HLA loci, with DRB1 alleles showing the most associated TCRs and HLA-C alleles the fewest. While some public TCRs were present in many individuals, most TCR sequences turned up only very rarely across donors. The only immune exposure information available for the cohort was CMV serostatus. Compared with equally common non-associated chains, HLA-associated TCR beta chains in a later analysis were more clonally expanded and had lower generation probabilities. A further reported finding was that TCR beta sequences accurately predicted the HLA-A and HLA-B alleles for most subjects in the first cohort. Most CMV-associated TCR beta chains appeared to be HLA-restricted in a later analysis, and the HLA associations seemed to be driven largely by CMV exposure. Some IMGT-functional V segments, including TRBV6-2 and TRBV6-3, could not be told apart with the 87-base-pair reads, so those segments were excluded. The classifier was reported to diagnose cytomegalovirus status with high specificity and sensitivity in both the original cohort and the validation cohort. It was suggested by the authors that the approach could potentially be generalized to other disease states and immunological phenotypes. This cohort had only TCR beta chains sequenced, and the lack of alpha or paired-chain data limited which features could be detected. Correlated functional status among segregating V segments might be attributable to linkage disequilibrium, but an unknown experimental factor could not be ruled out. An association between a missense DCLRE1C variant and V-gene and J-gene trimming of TCR beta chains was found in a later genetic analysis and replicated in an independent cohort. Several of the top co-occurrence clusters appeared to be linked to parvovirus B19, influenza, CMV and Epstein-Barr virus, according to a later analysis. In vitro tests confirmed that a few of the cytomegalovirus-associated TCR beta chains recognize cytomegalovirus antigens. A group of highly shared sequence variants was considered likely to be a technical artifact of the sequencing pipeline. Because counts were too low, more than 15 rarely observed V segments, including chromosome 9 orphons, were left out of the earlier analysis of several hundred of the donors. In an earlier analysis of some 550 of the donors, most TCR beta V segments were observed in productive rearrangements about 90% or about 30% of the time, broadly matching IMGT annotations. Presence/absence analyses assumed roughly uniform sequencing depth across donors, an assumption that may not hold. A total of 150 or so TCR beta chains were listed by the study as associated with cytomegalovirus. A later genetic analysis reported fewer N-insertions in productive TCRs among donors in an Asian-associated ancestry cluster than the roughly 650-donor mean. When HLA alleles, especially DR and DQ, strongly co-occurred, TCR associations were difficult to assign to individual alleles.

Comment on this clone: Its cognate antigen has yet to be identified. The sample holds no much larger clone one base away, and base qualities are not on file.

Via the germline V gene, CDR1 is SGHTA and CDR2 FQGTGA. V and J are trimmed by 10 bases and 2 bases, and the gene matches miss 7 bases of the junction. The CDR3 has 13 amino acids, counting the end cysteine and phenylalanine. Of the read, only the CDR3 DNA is kept; its 39 bases are in frame from base 1. The cohort consisted of 666 healthy bone marrow donors. All cohort members were sampled while nominally healthy, although unrecorded immune exposures were likely present. The donor was CMV seropositive and was included in the group of approximately 310 seropositive cohort members. A peripheral blood sample was provided by each donor, and peripheral blood mononuclear cells were used for TCR beta sequencing. The Qiagen DNeasy Blood Extraction Kit was used to extract genomic DNA from the blood cell samples. Libraries were prepared through the immunoSEQ multiplex PCR assay. For the multiplex PCR, a mixture combining 60 forward primers for TCR Vbeta segments and 13 reverse primers for TCR Jbeta segments was used. The CDR3 region of rearranged TCR beta genes was amplified from genomic DNA with a multiplex PCR assay. Amplified TCR beta libraries were sequenced as 87-base-pair reads on the Illumina HiSeq System. In the authors' own workflow: A later analysis counted about 80 million unique TCR beta chains across the 700 or so repertoires, and 9 million to 14 million of these chains were shared by at least two donors. Raw reads were error-corrected and collapsed into unique sequences by a nearest-neighbor algorithm in which closely related sequences were merged to remove PCR and sequencing errors. Alignment of CDR3 sequences to IMGT reference sequences was used to assign V, D and J gene segments. Each retained sequence needed at least a six-nucleotide match to both a V gene segment and a J gene segment. A rearrangement was called productive if the CDR3 had no stop codons and remained in frame with V and J, and every other rearrangement was called non-productive. Following IMGT convention, CDR3 was defined as the stretch from the second conserved V-encoded cysteine up to the conserved J-encoded phenylalanine. In an earlier analysis of around 640 of the donors, sequences lacking an unambiguous match to a single V gene segment were excluded. An earlier analysis of almost 600 of the donors classified V segments as functional when productive rearrangements were above 56.7% and as segregating when the standard deviation between donors was above 5%. To diagnose cytomegalovirus status from the catalog of TCR beta chain sequences, a statistical classification framework was built. In a later analysis, V and J genes were assigned by comparing TCR nucleotide sequences against IMGT/GENE-DB human TR gene sequences. Using the TCRdist pipeline, a later analysis assigned CDR3 sequences along with most-parsimonious VDJ recombination scenarios. In a later analysis, each TCR beta chain was defined by its CDR3 amino acid sequence together with its V-gene family, and reads without a unique V-gene family were excluded. A later analysis removed 592 highly shared, low-generation-probability nucleotide sequences to deal with suspected cross-contamination and a sequencing artifact. In a later analysis, a clonal expansion index for each public chain was calculated from normalized within-repertoire ranks of inferred template counts. In a later analysis, generation probabilities were computed using a VDJ recombination model fitted to out-of-frame rearrangements, and the results were checked against IGoR. In a later analysis, hypergeometric tests were used to score TCR-TCR, TCR-HLA and TCR-CMV co-occurrence, with a repertoire-size bias correction applied to TCR pairs. To estimate false discovery rates, a later analysis permuted the HLA or CMV assignments 20 times. A later analysis grouped co-occurring TCRs with DBSCAN, adding TCRdist sequence similarity when clustering within HLA-allele-positive subsets. Repertoires with fewer than 30,000 or more than 120,000 public chains were left out of co-occurrence clustering, as were a handful of repertoires with anomalous nucleotide sharing. The table was pulled from immuneACCESS by TCRdb, which kept in-frame rearrangements only. Such tables lose some clones; where checked, under half of the loss comes from unresolved V genes, and the rest has no known cause. The V and J calls and the clone size are those of that table, but D and trimming were determined from the DNA. The sample has under 300,000 clones on record, 75% to 90% of them singletons. The ten largest clones take up almost 4% of the sample.

The receptor was isolated from a middle-aged man in good health and CMV-seropositive. This chain joins TRBV7-3 to TRBJ2-7, and TRBD2 aligns with 8 junction nucleotides. Sequencing was performed on PBMCs. The DNA sequence is TGTGCCACCAGGGATAGCGGGGCCTACGAGCAGTACTTC. Its coded protein is CATRDSGAYEQYF.